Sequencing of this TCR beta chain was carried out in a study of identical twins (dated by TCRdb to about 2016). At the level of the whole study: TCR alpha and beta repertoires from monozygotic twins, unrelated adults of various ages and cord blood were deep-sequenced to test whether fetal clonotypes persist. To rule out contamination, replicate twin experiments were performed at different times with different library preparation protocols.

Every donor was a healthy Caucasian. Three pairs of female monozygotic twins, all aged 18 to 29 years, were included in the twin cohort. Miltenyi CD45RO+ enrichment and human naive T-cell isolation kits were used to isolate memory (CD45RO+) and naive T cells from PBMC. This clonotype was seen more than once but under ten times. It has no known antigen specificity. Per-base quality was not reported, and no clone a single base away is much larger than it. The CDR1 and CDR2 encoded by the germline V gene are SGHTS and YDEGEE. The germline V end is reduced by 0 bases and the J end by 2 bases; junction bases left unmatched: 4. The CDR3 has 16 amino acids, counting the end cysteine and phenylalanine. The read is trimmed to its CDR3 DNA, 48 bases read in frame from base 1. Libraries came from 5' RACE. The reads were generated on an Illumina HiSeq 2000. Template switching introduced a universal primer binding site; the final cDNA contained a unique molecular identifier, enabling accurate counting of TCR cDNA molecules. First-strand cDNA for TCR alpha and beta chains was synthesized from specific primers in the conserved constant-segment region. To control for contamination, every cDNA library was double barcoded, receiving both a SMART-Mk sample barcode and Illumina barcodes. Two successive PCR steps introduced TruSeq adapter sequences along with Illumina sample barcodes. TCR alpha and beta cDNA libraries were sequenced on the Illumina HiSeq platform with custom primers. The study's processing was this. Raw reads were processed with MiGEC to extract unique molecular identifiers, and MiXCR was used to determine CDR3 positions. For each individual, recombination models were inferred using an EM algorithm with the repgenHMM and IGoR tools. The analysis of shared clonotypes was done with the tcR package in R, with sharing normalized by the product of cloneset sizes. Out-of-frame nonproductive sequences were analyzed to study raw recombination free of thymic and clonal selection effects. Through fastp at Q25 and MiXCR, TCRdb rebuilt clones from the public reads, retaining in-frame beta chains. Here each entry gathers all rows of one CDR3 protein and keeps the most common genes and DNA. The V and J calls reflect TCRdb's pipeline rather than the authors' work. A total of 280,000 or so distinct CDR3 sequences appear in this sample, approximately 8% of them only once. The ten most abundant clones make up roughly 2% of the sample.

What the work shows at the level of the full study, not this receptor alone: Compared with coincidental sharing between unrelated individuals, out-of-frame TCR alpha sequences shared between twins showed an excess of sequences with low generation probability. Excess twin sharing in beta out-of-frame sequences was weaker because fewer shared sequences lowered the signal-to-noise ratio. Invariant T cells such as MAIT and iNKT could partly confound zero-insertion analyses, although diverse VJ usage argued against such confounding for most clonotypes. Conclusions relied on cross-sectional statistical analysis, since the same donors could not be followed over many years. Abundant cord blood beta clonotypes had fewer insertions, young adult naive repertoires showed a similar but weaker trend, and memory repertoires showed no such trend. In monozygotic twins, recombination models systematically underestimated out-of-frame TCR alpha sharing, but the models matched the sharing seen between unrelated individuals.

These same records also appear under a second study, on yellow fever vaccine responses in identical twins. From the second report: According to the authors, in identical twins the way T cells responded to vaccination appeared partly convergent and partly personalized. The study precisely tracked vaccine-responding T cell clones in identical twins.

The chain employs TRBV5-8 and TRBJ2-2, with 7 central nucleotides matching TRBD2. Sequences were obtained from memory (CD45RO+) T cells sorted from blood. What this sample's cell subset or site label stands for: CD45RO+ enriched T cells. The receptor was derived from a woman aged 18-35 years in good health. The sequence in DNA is TGTGCCAGCAGCTTGGACGCTAGCGGTAACACCGGGGAGCTGTTTTTT. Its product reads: CASSLDASGNTGELFF.